This T cell receptor beta chain emerged from a study of blood T cell repertoires in COVID-19. Libraries were prepared by immunoSEQ multiplex PCR; TCRdb keeps only in-frame clonotypes and omits some of them. The table has under 200,000 clones, approximately 82% seen once. The CDR3 is 13 residues long. J lost 8 bases, V lost 4 bases, and 6 bases had no gene match. Germline CDR1 and CDR2: LNHDA and SQIVND (reference sequence). V is TRBV19 and J is TRBJ2-7, with 9 bases that match TRBD2. The TCR originated in a woman in her sixties or seventies with acute COVID-19. Sequencing was performed on PBMCs or T cells enriched from blood (not recorded which). CDR3 sequence (DNA): TGTGCCAGTAGTAGCGGGAGGGTTAGCCAGCAGTACTTC. This gives the protein CASSSGRVSQQYF.